This T cell receptor (beta chain) was captured in a study of T cells in Graves' hyperthyroidism and ophthalmopathy. Template material for amplifying TCR beta CDR3 regions consisted of RNA transcripts. When the TCR CDR3 underwent first-round RT-PCR, the HTBI primer set was used. TCRdb analysed the multiplex PCR reads with MiXCR anew, one entry per CDR3 protein. Here the sample spans about 520,000 distinct CDR3 sequences, around 20% being singletons. The CDR3 has 14 residues. V lost 5 bases, J lost 5 bases, and 15 bases lay in between. Germline lookup yields CDR1 SGHAT and CDR2 FQNNGV. Each diagnosis was grounded in clinical symptoms, serum thyroxine and TRAb, thyroid ultrasound, and orbital computed tomography. General study findings and limits: Within blood appeared most thyroid clonotypes that had expanded above 0.001. Model output signaled ophthalmopathy a median roughly 6 months ahead of onset.

This clonotype has ten or more counts. Its antigen is not identified. The chain carries TRBV11-2 and TRBJ1-2; D call uncertain. The receptor comes from a man between 18 and 29 years old with Graves' hyperthyroidism. The sequenced material came from blood. The CDR3 here is CASSPVRGRYGYTF. The DNA for the CDR3 is TGTGCCAGCAGCCCCGTTCGCGGTAGATATGGCTACACCTTC.